Below are 2 T cell receptor beta chains sequenced from a single sample in a study of blood T cell repertoires in COVID-19. Profiled with immunoSEQ multiplex PCR; TCRdb holds only in-frame clones, not every one. Among 140,000 or so clones listed, around nine tenths were seen once. Sequencing was performed on peripheral blood. Every receptor here comes from a man in his sixties with active or convalescent COVID-19.

The CDR3: CASSFLGQGLSQPQHF. The CDR3 DNA sequence: TGTGCCAGCAGTTTTTTGGGACAGGGACTTTCTCAGCCCCAGCATTTT. V and J are TRBV28 and TRBJ1-5; 9 bases match TRBD1. Looked up from germline, CDR1 is MDHEN and CDR2 is SYDVKM. The CDR3 runs 16 residues. The ends lost 3 bases at V and 6 bases at J; junction bases unmatched: 9.

The chain recombines TRBV5-4 with TRBJ2-3; possibly TRBD2 for D (6 bases). The germline V gene encodes CDR1 SGHNT and CDR2 YYREEE (reference sequence). Trimming stripped 3 bases from V and 2 bases from J, with 10 bases between. This CDR3 is 14 amino acids long. The CDR3 here is CASSSGLHTDTQYF. In nucleotides, the CDR3 is TGTGCCAGCAGCTCGGGACTCCACACAGATACGCAGTATTTT.